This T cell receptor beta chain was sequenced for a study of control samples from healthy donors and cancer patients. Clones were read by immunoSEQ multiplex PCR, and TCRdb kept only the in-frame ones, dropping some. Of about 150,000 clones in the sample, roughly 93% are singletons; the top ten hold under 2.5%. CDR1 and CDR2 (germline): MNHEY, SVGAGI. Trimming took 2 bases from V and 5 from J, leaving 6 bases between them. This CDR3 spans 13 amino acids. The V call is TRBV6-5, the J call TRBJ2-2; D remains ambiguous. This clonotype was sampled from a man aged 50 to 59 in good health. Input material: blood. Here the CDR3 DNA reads TGTGCCAGCAGTTACGCCCGGACCGGGGAGCTGTTTTTT. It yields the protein CASSYARTGELFF.